This entry features one T cell receptor (beta chain) sequence. The antigen remains undetermined. These data originate in a study of regulatory and conventional T cells in RAG deficiency. Study-wide points: Other subsets showed 8.5 to 10-fold reductions, but Treg unique TCR beta sequences fell roughly 100-fold in these patients. Sorted Omenn CD25-high CD127-low cells may not be bona fide Tregs. In Omenn syndrome, Treg and Tconv repertoires overlapped >75%.

Clones were sequenced by immunoSEQ multiplex PCR, and TCRdb holds only the in-frame ones, with some missing. This table has some 20,000 clones, approximately 86% appearing once. Regulatory T cells were sorted from blood as CD4+ CD25-high CD127-low cells. Germline V gives CDR1 SGHRS, CDR2 YFSETQ. Trimming took off 7 bases at V and 5 bases at J, with 10 bases between the two ends. This CDR3 contains 11 residues. The sample was also linked to a second study, of regulatory T cells. That source reports: The PCR used 52 TRBV and 13 TRBJ primers. Regulatory T cells showed the strongest V-J pair restriction and V/J gene skewing among patient repertoires.

This TCR was sampled from a human donor in good health. V and J are TRBV5-1 and TRBJ2-7, with TRBD2 as a possible D gene (5 bases). The sample taken for sequencing was Tregs sorted from blood. CDR3 DNA sequence: TGCGCCAGCGGTAGAGGGAACGAGCAGTACTTC. It yields the protein CASGRGNEQYF.